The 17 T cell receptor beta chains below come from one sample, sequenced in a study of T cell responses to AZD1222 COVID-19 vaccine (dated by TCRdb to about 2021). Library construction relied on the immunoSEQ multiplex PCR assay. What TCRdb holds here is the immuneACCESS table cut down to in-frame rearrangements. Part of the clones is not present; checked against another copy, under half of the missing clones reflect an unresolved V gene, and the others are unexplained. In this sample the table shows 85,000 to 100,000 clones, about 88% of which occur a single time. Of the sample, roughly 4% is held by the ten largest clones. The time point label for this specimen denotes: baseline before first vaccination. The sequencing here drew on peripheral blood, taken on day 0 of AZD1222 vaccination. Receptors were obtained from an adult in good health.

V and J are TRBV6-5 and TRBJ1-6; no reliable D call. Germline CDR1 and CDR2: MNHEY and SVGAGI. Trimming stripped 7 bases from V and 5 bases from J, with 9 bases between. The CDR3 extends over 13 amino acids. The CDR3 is CASTAYNNSPLHF. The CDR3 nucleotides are TGTGCCAGCACAGCGTATAATAATTCACCCCTCCACTTT.

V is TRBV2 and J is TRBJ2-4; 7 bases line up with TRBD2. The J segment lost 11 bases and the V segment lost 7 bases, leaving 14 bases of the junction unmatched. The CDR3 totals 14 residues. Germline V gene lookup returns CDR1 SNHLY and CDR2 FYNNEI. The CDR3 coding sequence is TGTGCCAGCACCCAGGGAAGTCCGCGGGGGTTTCAGTACTTC. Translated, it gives CASTQGSPRGFQYF. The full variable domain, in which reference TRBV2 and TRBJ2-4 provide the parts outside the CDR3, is EPEVTQTPSHQVTQMGQEVILRCVPISNHLYFYWYRQILGQKVEFLVSFYNNEISEKSEIFDDQFSVERPDGSNFTLKIRSTKLEDSAMYFCASTQGSPRGFQYFGAGTRLSVL.

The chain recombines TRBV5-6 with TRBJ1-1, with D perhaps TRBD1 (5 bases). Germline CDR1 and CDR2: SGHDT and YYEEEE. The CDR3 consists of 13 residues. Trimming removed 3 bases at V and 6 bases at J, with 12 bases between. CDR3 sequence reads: CASSSTGPAEAFF. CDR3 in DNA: TGTGCCAGCAGCTCAACGGGGCCAGCTGAAGCTTTCTTT.

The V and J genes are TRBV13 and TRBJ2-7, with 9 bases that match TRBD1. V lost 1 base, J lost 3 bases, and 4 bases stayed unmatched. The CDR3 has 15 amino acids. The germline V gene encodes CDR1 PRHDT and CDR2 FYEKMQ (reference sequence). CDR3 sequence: CASSLAGTGSYEQYF. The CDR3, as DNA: TGTGCCAGCAGCTTAGCCGGGACAGGGAGCTACGAGCAGTACTTC.

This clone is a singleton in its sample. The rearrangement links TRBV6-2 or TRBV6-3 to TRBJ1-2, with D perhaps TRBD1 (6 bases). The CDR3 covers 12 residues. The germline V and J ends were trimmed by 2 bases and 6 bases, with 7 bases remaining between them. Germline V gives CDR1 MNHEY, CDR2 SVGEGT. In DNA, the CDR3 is TGTGCCAGCAGTTACAGGACAGATGGCTACACCTTC. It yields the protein CASSYRTDGYTF.

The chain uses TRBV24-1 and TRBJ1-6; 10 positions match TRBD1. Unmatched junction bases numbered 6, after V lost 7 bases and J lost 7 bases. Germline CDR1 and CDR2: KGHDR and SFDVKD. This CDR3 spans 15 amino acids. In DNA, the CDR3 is TGTGCCACCAGAGACAGGGGGCTTCGGAATTCACCCCTCCACTTT. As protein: CATRDRGLRNSPLHF.

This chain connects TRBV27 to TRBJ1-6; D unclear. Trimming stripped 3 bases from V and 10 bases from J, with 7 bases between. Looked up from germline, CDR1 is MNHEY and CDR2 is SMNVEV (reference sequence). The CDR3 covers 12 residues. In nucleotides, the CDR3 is TGTGCCAGCAGTTTTCCTCAGTCACCCCTCCACTTT. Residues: CASSFPQSPLHF.

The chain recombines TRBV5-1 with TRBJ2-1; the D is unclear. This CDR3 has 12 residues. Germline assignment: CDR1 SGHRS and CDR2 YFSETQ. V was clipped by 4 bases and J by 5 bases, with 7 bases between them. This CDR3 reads CASSILNNEQFF. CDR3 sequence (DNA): TGCGCCAGCAGCATACTTAACAATGAGCAGTTCTTC. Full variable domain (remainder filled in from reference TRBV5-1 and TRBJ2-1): KAGVTQTPRYLIKTRGQQVTLSCSPISGHRSVSWYQQTPGQGLQFLFEYFSETQRNKGNFPGRFSGRQFSNSRSEMNVSTLELGDSALYLCASSILNNEQFFGPGTRLTVL.

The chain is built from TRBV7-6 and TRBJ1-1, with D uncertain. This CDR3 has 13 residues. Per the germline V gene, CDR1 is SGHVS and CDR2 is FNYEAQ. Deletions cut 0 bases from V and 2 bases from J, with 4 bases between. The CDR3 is CASSLAGNTEAFF. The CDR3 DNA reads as TGTGCCAGCAGCTTAGCAGGAAACACTGAAGCTTTCTTT.

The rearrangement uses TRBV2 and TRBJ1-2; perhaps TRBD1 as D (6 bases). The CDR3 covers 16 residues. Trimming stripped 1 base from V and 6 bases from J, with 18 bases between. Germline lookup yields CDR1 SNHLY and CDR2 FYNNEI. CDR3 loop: CASSEVYRVTEDGYTF. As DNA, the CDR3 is TGTGCCAGCAGTGAAGTTTACAGGGTAACAGAGGATGGCTACACCTTC.

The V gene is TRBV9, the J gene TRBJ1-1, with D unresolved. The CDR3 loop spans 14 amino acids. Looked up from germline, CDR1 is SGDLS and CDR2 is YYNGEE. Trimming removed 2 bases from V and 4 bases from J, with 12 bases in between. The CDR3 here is CASSVADGGTEAFF. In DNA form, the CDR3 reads TGTGCCAGCAGCGTGGCAGACGGAGGCACTGAAGCTTTCTTT.

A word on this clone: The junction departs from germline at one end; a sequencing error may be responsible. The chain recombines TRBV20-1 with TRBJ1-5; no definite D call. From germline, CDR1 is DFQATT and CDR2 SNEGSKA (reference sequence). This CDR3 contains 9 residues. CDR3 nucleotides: TGCAGTGCTGGAGAGCCCCAGCATTTT. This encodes CSAGEPQHF.

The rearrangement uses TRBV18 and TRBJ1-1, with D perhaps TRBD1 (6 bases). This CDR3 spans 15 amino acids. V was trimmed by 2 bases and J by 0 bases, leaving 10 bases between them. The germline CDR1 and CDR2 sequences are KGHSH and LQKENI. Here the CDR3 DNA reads TGTGCCAGCTCACCAGGGACATTCATGAACACTGAAGCTTTCTTT. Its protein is CASSPGTFMNTEAFF.

CDR3 sequence reads: CASSTRHRTDTQYF. In nucleotides, the CDR3 is TGTGCCAGCAGTACCCGACACCGCACAGATACGCAGTATTTT. The gene calls are TRBV28 and TRBJ2-3; no clear D gene. CDR3 length: 14 amino acids. Germline V gene data show CDR1 as MDHEN and CDR2 as SYDVKM. V lost 5 bases, J lost 1 base, and 10 bases lay in between.

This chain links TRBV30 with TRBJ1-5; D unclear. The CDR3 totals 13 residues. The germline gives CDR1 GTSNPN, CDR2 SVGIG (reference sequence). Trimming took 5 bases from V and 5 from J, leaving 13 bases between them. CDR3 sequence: CAWDGQDDQPQHF. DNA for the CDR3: TGTGCCTGGGATGGGCAGGATGATCAGCCCCAGCATTTT.

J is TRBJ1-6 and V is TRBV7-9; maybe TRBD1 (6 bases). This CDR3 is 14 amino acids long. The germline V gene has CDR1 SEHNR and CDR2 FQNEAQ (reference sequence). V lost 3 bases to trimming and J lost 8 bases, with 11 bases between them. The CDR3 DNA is TGTGCCAGCAGCTTTGGACAGAAAGATTCACCCCTCCACTTT. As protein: CASSFGQKDSPLHF.

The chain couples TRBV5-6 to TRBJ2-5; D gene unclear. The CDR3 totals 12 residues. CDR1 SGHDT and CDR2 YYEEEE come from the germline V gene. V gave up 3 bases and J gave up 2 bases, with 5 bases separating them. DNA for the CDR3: TGTGCCAGCAGCTGGGCTCAAGAGACCCAGTACTTC. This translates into CASSWAQETQYF.